Sequencing of this TCR beta chain was carried out in a study of control samples from healthy donors and cancer patients. Trimming stripped 7 bases from V and 2 bases from J, with 18 bases between. CDR1 MDHEN and CDR2 SYDVKM come from the germline V gene. The CDR3 spans 15 residues. TCRdb's table, derived via immunoSEQ multiplex PCR, lists solely in-frame clones and lacks some. Altogether roughly 150,000 clones are present, 70% to 90% being singletons, with the ten largest covering 1.7%. The V and J genes are TRBV28 and TRBJ2-7, with a possible D match to TRBD2 (7 bases). The specimen sequenced was blood. This receptor was obtained from a young man in good health. The CDR3 DNA reads TGTGCCAGCAAGAGGGGGGGCGAGGGGGCCTACGAGCAGTACTTC. Its protein product is CASKRGGEGAYEQYF.